This entry is about one T cell receptor (beta chain). As yet, its antigen is unknown. These data come from a study of OX40 agonist ivuxolimab in advanced cancers. Study information: Every patient in dose escalation had hepatocellular carcinoma, melanoma, renal cell or head and neck cancer. A mean age of roughly 62 years, range roughly 20 to 90, was recorded, and under 85% were male. Study-level points and caveats: CD4+ and CD8+ T cells in blood underwent clonal expansion by week 6 at 0.1 to 3.0 mg/kg. Expanded clones were, on average, more numerous in CD8+ T cells than in CD4+.

The CDR3 runs 18 residues. V shed 11 bases and J 0 bases; nucleotides not matched to a gene: 10. CDR1 is SNHLY and CDR2 is FYNNEI in the germline V gene. Measured with immunoSEQ multiplex PCR; TCRdb has only the in-frame clones, and not every one. Of tens of thousands of clones listed, about nine tenths are singletons. J is TRBJ2-1 and V is TRBV2; 16 nucleotides match TRBD2. The sequenced sample was CD4+ or CD8+ T cells sorted from blood, obtained in a trial of the OX40 agonist ivuxolimab. The receptor comes from an adult with an advanced solid tumor such as melanoma, head and neck, liver or kidney cancer. CDR3 amino acids: CARAGLAGGPGSYNEQFF. The DNA for the CDR3 is TGTGCCCGTGCGGGACTAGCGGGAGGGCCGGGCTCCTACAATGAGCAGTTCTTC.